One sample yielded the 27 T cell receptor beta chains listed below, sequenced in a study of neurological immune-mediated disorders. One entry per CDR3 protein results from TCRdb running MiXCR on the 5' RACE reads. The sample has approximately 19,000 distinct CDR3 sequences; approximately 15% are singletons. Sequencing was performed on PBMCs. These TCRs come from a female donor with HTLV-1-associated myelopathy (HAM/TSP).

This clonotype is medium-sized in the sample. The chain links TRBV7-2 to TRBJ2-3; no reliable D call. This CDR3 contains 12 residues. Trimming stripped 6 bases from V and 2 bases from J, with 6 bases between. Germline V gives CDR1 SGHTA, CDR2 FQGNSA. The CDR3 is CASRRNTDTQYF. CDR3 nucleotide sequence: TGTGCCAGCAGAAGGAACACAGATACGCAGTATTTT.

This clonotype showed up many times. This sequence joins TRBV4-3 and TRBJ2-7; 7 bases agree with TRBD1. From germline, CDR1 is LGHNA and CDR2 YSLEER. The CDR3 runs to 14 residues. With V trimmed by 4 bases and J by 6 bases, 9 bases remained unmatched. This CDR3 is CASSRTGASLEQYF. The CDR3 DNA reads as TGCGCCAGCAGCCGTACAGGGGCTTCTCTCGAGCAGTACTTC.

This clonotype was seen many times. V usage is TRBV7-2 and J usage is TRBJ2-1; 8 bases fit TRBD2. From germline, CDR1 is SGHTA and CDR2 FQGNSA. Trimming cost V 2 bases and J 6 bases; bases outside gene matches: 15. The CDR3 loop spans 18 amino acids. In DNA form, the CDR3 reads TGTGCCAGCAGCTTATCGGTCGGTTTGAGCGGGAGAAGCAATGAGCAGTTCTTC. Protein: CASSLSVGLSGRSNEQFF.

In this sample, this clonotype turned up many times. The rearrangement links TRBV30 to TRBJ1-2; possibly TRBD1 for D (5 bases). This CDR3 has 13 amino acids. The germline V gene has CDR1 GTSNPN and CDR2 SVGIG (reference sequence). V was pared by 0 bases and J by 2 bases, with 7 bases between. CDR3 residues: CAWSVRGNYGYTF. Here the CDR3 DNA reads TGTGCCTGGAGTGTACGGGGGAACTATGGCTACACCTTC.

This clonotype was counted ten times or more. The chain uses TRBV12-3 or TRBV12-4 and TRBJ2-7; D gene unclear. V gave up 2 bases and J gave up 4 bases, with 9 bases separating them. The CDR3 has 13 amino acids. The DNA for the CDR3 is TGTGCCAGCAGTTTATACTGGGATTACGAGCAGTACTTC. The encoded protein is CASSLYWDYEQYF.

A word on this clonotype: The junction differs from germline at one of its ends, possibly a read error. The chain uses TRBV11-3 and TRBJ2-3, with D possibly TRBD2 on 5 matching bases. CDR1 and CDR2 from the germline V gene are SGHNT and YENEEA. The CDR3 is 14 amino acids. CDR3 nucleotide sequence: TGTGCCAGCAGCTTAGAGGCGGGCACATATACGCAGTATTTT. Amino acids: CASSLEAGTYTQYF.

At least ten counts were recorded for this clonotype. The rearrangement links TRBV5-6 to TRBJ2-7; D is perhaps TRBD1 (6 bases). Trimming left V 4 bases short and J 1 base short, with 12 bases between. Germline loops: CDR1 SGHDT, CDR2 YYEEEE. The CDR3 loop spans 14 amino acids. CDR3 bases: TGTGCCAGCAGCGACCGGGACATTTCCTACGAGCAGTACTTC. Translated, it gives CASSDRDISYEQYF.

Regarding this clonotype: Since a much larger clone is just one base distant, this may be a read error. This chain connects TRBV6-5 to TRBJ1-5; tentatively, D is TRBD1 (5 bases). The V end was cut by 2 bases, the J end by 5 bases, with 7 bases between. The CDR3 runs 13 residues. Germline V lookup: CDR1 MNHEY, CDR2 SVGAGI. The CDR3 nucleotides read TGTGCCAGCAGTTACCTACAGGATCAGCCCCAGCATTTT. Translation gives CASSYLQDQPQHF.

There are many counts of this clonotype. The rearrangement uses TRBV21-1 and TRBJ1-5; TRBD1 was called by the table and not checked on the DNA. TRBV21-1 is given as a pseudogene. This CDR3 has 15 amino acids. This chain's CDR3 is CASSFRRGSNQPQHF. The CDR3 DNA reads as TGTGCCAGCAGCTTCCGCAGGGGCAGCAATCAGCCCCAGCATTTT.

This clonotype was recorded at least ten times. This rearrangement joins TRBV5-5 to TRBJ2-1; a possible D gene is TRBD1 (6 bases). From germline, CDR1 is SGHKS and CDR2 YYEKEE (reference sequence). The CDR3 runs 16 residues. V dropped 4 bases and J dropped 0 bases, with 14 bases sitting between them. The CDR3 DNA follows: TGTGCCAGCAGCCCTGGGACACGGAACTCCTACAATGAGCAGTTCTTC. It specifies CASSPGTRNSYNEQFF.

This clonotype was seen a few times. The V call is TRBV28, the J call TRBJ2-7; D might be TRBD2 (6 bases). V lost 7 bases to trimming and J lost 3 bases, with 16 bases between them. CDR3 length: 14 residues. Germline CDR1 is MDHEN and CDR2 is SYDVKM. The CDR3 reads CASTPGGENYEQYF. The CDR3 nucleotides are TGTGCCAGCACCCCAGGCGGGGAAAACTACGAGCAGTACTTC.

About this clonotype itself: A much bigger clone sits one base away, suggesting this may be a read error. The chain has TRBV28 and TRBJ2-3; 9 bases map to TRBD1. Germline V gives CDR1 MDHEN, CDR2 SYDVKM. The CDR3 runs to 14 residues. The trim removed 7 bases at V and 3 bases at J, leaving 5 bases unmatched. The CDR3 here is CASTVQGATDTQYF. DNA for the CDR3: TGTGCCAGCACCGTACAGGGGGCGACAGATACGCAGTATTTT.

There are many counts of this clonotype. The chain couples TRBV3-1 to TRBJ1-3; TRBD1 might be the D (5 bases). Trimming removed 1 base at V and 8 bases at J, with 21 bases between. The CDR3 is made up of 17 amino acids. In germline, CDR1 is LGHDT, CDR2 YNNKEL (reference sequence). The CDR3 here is CASSQVVSGARGDTIYF. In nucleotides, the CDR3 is TGTGCCAGCAGCCAAGTCGTCTCAGGCGCACGAGGGGACACCATATATTTT.

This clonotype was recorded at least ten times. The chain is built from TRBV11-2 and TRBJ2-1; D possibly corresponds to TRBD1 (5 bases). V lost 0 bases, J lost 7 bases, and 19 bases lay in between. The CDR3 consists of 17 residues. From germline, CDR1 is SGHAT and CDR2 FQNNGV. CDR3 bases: TGTGCCAGCAGCTTAGAGACGGGCAGGGCCTTGGGGAATGAGCAGTTCTTC. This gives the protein CASSLETGRALGNEQFF.

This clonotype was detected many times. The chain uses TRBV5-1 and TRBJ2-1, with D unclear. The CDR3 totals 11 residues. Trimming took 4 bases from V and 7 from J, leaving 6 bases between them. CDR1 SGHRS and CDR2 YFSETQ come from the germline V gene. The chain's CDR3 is CASSLENEQFF. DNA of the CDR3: TGCGCCAGCAGCCTCGAGAATGAGCAGTTCTTC. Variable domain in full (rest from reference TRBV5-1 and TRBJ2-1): KAGVTQTPRYLIKTRGQQVTLSCSPISGHRSVSWYQQTPGQGLQFLFEYFSETQRNKGNFPGRFSGRQFSNSRSEMNVSTLELGDSALYLCASSLENEQFFGPGTRLTVL.

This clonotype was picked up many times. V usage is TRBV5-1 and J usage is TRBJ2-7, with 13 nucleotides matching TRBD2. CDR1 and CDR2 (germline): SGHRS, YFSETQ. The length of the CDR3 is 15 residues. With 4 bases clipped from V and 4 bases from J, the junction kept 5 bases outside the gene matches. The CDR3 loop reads CASSPGLAGEYEQYF. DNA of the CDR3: TGCGCCAGCAGCCCAGGACTAGCGGGGGAATACGAGCAGTACTTC.

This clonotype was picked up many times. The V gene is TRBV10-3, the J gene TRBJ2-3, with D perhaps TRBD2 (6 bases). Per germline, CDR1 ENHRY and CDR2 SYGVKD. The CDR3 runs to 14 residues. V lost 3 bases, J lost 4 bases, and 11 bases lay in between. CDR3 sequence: CAISDDGTPDTQYF. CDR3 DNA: TGTGCCATCAGTGACGACGGGACTCCAGATACGCAGTATTTT.

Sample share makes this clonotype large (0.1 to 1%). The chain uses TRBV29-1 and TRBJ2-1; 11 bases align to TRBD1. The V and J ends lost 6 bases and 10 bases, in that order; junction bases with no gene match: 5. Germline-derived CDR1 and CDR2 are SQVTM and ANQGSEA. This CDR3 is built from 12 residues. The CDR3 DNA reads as TGCAGCGTCTGGACAGGGGGCGGGGAGCAGTTCTTC. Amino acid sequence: CSVWTGGGEQFF.

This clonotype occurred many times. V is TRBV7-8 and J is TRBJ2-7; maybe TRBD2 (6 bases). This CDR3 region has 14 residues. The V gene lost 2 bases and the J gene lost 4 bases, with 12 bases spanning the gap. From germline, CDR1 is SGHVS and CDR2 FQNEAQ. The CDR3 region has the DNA TGTGCCAGCAGCTTATCCGGAGGGAATTACGAGCAGTACTTC. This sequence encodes CASSLSGGNYEQYF.

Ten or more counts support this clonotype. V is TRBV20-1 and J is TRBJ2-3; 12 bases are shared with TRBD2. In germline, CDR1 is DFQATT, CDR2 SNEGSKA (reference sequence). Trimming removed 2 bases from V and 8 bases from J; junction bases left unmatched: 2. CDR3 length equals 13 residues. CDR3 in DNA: TGCAGTGCTAGACTAGCGGGGGGGGGTACGCAGTATTTT. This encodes CSARLAGGGTQYF.

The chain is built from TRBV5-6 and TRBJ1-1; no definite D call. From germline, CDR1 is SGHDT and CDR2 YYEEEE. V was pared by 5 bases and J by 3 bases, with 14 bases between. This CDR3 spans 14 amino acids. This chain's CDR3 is CASRSRTEDTEAFF. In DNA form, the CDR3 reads TGTGCCAGCAGATCTCGTACAGAAGACACTGAAGCTTTCTTT.

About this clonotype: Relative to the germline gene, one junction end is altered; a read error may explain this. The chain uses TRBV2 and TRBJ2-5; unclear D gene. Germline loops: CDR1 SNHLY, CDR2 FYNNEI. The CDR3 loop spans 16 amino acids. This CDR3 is CASSELYSLDQETRYF. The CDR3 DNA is TGTGCCAGCAGTGAATTGTACTCCTTGGACCAAGAGACCCGGTACTTC.

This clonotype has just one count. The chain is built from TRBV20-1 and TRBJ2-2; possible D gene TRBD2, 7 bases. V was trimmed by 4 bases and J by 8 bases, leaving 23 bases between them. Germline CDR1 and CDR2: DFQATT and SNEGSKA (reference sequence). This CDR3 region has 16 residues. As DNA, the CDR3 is TGCAGTGCTATGGACAGCGGGACTGGGGGCGAAGGGGAGCTGTTTTTT. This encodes CSAMDSGTGGEGELFF.

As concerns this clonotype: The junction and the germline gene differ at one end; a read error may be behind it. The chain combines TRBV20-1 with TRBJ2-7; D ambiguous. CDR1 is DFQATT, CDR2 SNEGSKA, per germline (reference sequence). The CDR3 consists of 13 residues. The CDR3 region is CNARDPGTYEQYF. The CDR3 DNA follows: TGCAATGCTAGAGACCCGGGCACATACGAGCAGTACTTC.

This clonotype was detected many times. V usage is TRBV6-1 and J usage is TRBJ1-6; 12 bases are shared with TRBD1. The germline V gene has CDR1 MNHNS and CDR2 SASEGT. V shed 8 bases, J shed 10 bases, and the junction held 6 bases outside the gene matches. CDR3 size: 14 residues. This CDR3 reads CASGWDRGRSPLHF. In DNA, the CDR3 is TGTGCCAGCGGTTGGGACAGGGGGCGATCACCCCTCCACTTT.

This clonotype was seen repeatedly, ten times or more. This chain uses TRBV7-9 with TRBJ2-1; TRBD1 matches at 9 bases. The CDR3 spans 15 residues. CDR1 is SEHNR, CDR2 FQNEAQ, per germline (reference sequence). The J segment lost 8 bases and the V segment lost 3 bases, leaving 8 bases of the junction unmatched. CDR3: CASSFQGTGRDEQFF. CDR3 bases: TGTGCCAGCAGCTTTCAGGGGACAGGGAGGGATGAGCAGTTCTTC.

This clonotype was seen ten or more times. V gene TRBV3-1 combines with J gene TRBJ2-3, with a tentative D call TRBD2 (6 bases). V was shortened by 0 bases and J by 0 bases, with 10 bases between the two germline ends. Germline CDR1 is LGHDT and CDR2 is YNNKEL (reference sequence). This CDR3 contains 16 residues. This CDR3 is CASSQELASSTDTQYF. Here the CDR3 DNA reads TGTGCCAGCAGCCAAGAACTAGCTTCAAGCACAGATACGCAGTATTTT.